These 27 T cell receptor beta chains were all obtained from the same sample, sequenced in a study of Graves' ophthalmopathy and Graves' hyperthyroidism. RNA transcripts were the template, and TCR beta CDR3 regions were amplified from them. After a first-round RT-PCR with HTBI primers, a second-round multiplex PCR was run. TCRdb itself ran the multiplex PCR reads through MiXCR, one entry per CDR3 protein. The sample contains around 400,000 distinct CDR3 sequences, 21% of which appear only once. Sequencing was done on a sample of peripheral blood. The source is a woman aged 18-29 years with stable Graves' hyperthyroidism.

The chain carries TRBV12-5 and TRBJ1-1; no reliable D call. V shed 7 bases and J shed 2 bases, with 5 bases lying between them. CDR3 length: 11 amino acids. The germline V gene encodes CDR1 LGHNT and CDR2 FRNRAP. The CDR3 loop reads CASVQNTEAFF. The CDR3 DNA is TGTGCTAGTGTCCAAAACACTGAAGCTTTCTTT.

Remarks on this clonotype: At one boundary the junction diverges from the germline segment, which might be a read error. As DNA, the CDR3 is TGTGCCAGCAGCGCTGGATTAGATCAGCCCCAGCGTTTT. This encodes CASSAGLDQPQRF. J is TRBJ1-5 and V is TRBV5-4; D unclear. Germline V gene sequence: CDR1 SGHNT, CDR2 YYREEE (reference sequence). The CDR3 spans 13 residues.

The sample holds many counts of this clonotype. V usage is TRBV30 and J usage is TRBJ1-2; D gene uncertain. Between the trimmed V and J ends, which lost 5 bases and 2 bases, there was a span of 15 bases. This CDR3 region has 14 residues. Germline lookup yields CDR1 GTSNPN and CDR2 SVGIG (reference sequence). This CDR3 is CAWAPGIRNYGYTF. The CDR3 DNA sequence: TGTGCCTGGGCCCCCGGGATTCGCAACTATGGCTACACCTTC.

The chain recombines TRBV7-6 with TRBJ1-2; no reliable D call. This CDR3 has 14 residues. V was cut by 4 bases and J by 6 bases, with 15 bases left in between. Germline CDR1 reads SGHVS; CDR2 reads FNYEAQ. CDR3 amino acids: CASSSVAGGHGYTF. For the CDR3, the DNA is TGTGCCAGCAGCTCGGTGGCGGGAGGACATGGCTACACCTTC.

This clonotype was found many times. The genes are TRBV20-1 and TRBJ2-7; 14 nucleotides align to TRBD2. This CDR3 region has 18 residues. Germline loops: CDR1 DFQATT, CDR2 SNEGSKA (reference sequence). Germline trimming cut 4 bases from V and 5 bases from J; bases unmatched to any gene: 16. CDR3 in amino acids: CSATLSTGTSGSIDEQYF. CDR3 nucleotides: TGCAGTGCTACCCTCAGCACCGGGACTAGCGGGAGTATCGACGAGCAGTACTTC.

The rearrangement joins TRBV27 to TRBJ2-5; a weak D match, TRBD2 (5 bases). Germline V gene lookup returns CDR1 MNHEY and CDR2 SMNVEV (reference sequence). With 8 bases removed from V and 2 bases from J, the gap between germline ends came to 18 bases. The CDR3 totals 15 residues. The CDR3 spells CASAELARQQETQYF. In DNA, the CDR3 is TGTGCCAGCGCAGAGTTAGCGAGACAACAAGAGACCCAGTACTTC.

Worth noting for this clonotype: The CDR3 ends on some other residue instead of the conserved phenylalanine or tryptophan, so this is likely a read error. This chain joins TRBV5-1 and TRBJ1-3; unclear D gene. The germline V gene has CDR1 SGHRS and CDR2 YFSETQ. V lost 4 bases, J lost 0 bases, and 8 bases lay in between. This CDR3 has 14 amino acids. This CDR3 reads CASSRTDSGNTIYY. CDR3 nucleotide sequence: TGCGCCAGCAGCCGTACGGACTCTGGAAACACCATATATTAT.

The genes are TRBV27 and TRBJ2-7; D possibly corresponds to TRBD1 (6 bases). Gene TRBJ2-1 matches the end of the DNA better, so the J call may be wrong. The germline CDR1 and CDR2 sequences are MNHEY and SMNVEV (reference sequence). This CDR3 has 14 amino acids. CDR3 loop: CASSSGTHPYEQFF. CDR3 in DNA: TGTGCCAGCAGTTCAGGGACACACCCCTACGAGCAGTTCTTC.

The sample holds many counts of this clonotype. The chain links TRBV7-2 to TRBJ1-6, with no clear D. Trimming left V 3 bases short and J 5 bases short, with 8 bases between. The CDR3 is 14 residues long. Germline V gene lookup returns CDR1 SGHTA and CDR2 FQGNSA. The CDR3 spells CASSLPEHNSPLHF. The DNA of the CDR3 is TGTGCCAGCAGCTTGCCAGAGCATAATTCACCCCTCCACTTT.

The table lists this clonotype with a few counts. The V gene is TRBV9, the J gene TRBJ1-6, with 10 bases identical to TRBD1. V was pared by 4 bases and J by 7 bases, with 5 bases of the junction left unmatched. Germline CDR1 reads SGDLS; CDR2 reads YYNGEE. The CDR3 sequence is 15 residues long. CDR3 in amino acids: CASSIQGQGNSPLHF. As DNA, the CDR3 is TGTGCCAGCAGCATTCAGGGACAGGGGAATTCACCCCTCCACTTT.

CDR3 amino acids: CASSPGGAHEQYF. The DNA of the CDR3 is TGTGCCAGCAGCCCAGGGGGGGCGCATGAGCAGTACTTC. This chain uses TRBV13 with TRBJ2-7; perhaps D is TRBD1 or TRBD2 (7 bases each). Between the trimmed V and J ends, which lost 5 bases and 7 bases, there was a span of 15 bases. In germline, CDR1 is PRHDT, CDR2 FYEKMQ (reference sequence). The CDR3 has 13 amino acids.

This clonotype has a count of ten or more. This chain's CDR3 is CAWSLNTGELFF. DNA for the CDR3: TGTGCCTGGAGTTTAAACACCGGGGAGCTGTTTTTT. The V and J genes are TRBV30 and TRBJ2-2; D ambiguous. The germline V gene has CDR1 GTSNPN and CDR2 SVGIG (reference sequence). This CDR3 contains 12 residues. The V and J ends lost 2 bases and 2 bases respectively, with 3 bases between them. The complete variable domain, with remaining parts taken from reference TRBV30 and TRBJ2-2, reads SQTIHQWPATLVQPVGSPLSLECTVEGTSNPNLYWYRQAAGRGLQLLFYSVGIGQISSEVPQNLSASRPQDRQFILSSKKLLLSDSGFYLCAWSLNTGELFFGEGSRLTVL.

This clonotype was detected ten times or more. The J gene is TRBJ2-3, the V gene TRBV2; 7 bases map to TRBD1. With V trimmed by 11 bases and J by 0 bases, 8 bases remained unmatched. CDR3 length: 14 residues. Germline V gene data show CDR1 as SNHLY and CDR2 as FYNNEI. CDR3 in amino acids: CAPSGGPSTDTQYF. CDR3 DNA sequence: TGTGCCCCTTCAGGGGGACCTAGCACAGATACGCAGTATTTT.

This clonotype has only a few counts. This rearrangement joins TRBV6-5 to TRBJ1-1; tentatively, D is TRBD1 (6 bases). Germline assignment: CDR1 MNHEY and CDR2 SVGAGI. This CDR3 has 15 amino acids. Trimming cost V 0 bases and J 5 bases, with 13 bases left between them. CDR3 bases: TGTGCCAGCAGTTACTCGGGTGGACAGAGTACTGAAGCTTTCTTT. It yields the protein CASSYSGGQSTEAFF.

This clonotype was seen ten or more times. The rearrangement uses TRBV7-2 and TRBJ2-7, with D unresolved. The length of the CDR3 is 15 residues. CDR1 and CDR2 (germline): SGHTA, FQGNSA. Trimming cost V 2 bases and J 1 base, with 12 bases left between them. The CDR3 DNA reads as TGTGCCAGCAGCTTAATTTTCGGCCCTTCCTACGAGCAGTACTTC. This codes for CASSLIFGPSYEQYF.

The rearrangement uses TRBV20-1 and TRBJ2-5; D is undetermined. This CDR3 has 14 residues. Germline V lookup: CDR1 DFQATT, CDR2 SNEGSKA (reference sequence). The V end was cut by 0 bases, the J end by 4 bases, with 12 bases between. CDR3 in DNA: TGCAGTGCTAGAGACCTTTATCGAGGAGAGACCCAGTACTTC. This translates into CSARDLYRGETQYF.

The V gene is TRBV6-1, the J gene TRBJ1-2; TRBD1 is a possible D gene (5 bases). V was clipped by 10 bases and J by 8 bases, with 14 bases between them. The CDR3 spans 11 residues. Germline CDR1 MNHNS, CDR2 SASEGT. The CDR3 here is CATQGPRGYTF. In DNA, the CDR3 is TGTGCCACTCAGGGCCCGCGCGGCTACACCTTC.

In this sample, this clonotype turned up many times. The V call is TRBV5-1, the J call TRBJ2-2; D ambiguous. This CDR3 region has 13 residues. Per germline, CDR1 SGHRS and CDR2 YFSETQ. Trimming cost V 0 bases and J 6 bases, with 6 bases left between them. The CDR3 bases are TGCGCCAGCAGCTTGGGAGATTCCGGGGAGCTGTTTTTT. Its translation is CASSLGDSGELFF.

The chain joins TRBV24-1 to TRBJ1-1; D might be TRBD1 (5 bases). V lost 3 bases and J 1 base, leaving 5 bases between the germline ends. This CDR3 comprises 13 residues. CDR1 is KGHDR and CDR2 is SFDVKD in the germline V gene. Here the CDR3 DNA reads TGTGCCACCAGTGATCAGGGGAACACTGAAGCTTTCTTT. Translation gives CATSDQGNTEAFF.

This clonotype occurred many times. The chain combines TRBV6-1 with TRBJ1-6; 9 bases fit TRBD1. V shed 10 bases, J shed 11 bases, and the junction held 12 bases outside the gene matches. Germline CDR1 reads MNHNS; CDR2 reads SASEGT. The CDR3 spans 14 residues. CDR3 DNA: TGTGCCACCAAGAGGACAGGGGACCATACACCCCTCCACTTT. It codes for CATKRTGDHTPLHF.

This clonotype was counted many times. The CDR3 region has the DNA TGTGCCAGCAGGGTAACCTTTAACTATGGCTACACCTTC. Its translation: CASRVTFNYGYTF. The chain couples TRBV28 to TRBJ1-2, with D unresolved. V lost 6 bases and J lost 1, with 9 bases in between. The CDR3 totals 13 residues. CDR1 MDHEN and CDR2 SYDVKM come from the germline V gene.

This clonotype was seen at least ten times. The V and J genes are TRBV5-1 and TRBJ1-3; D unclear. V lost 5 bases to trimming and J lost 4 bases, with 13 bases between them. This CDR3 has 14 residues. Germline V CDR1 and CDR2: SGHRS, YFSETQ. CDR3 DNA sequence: TGCGCCAGCAGTGACCGCTCCTCCGGAAACACCATATATTTT. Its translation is CASSDRSSGNTIYF.

DNA for the CDR3: TGTGCCAGCAGATACCCCGGACTAGCGGGAGGGCAGTACTTC. Translating gives CASRYPGLAGGQYF. This chain connects TRBV28 to TRBJ2-7; 14 nucleotides agree with TRBD2. Germline V gene sequence: CDR1 MDHEN, CDR2 SYDVKM. Trimming removed 6 bases from V and 9 bases from J; junction bases left unmatched: 7. The CDR3 has 14 residues.

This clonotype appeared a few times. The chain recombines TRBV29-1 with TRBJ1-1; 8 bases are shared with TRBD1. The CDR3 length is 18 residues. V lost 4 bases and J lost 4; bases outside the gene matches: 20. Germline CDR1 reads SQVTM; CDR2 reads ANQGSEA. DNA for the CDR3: TGCAGCGTTGTCGGTCTTGTCCGCCCGGACAGGGTGGGCACTGAAGCTTTCTTT. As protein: CSVVGLVRPDRVGTEAFF.

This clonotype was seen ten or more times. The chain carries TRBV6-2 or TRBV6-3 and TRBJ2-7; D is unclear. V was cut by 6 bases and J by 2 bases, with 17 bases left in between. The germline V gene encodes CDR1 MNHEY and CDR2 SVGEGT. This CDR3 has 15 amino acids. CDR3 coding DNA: TGTGCCAGCAGCTACCCTAGACGGCCCCCCTACGAGCAGTACTTC. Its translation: CASSYPRRPPYEQYF.

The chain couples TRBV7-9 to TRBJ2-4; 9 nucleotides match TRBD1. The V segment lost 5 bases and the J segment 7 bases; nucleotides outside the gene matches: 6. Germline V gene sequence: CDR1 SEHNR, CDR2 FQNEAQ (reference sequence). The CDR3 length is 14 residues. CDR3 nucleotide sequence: TGTGCCAGCAGCAAACAGGGGGCGGGGAACATTCAGTACTTC. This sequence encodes CASSKQGAGNIQYF.

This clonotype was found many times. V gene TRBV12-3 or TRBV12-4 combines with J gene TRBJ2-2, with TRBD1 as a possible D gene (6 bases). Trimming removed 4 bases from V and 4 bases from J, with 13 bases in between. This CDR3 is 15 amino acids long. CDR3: CASSSPGHGTGELFF. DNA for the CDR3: TGTGCCAGCAGTTCGCCGGGACACGGCACCGGGGAGCTGTTTTTT.